The clone carrying this T cell receptor (beta chain) was seen repeatedly, ten times or more. Time point meaning: patch test 1, 2 weeks after DPC sensitization. Described treatment: therapeutic diphenylcyclopropenone sensitization with weekly scalp DPC. Library preparation tagged each individual cDNA molecule with a unique molecular identifier. A single record per CDR3 protein comes from TCRdb applying MiXCR to the RACE reads. Here the sample spans some 79,000 distinct CDR3 sequences, roughly 7.6% being singletons. The sample comes from a study of human T cells and chemical hapten exposure. The V gene end was trimmed by 6 bases and the J gene end by 5 bases; junction bases not matched to a gene: 6. This CDR3 contains 13 residues.

This receptor was obtained from a woman in her twenties or thirties with alopecia areata. Some clones in this sample may be carry-over from other donors' samples. This sequence joins TRBV12-3 or TRBV12-4 and TRBJ1-1; 7 positions match TRBD1. The sequencing here drew on whole blood, taken in connection with sensitization to the hapten diphenylcyclopropenone (DPC). The CDR3 nucleotides read TGTGCCAGCAGCCTCCCACAGGGGACTGAAGCTTTCTTT. It encodes CASSLPQGTEAFF.